One and the same sample provided the 31 T cell receptor beta chains below, sequenced in a study of metastatic and nonmetastatic thyroid tumors. All patients reached thyroid surgery having received no treatment beforehand. TCRdb re-called the PCR reads via MiXCR. Of about 5,500 clones listed, 37% are singletons. The sequencing sample was made of tumor tissue. The receptors derive from a male donor with papillary thyroid cancer or a benign thyroid nodule (not recorded which). Some clones in this sample may be carry-over from other donors' samples.

V is TRBV2 and J is TRBJ2-5; D gene unclear. CDR3 length: 11 amino acids. CDR1 and CDR2 (germline): SNHLY, FYNNEI. V lost 4 bases to trimming and J lost 1 base, with 1 base between them. The CDR3 sequence: CASSVQETQYF. CDR3 nucleotide sequence: TGTGCCAGCAGTGTCCAAGAGACCCAGTACTTC.

This rearrangement joins TRBV10-2 to TRBJ2-6, with D hard to call. This CDR3 region has 14 residues. CDR1 is WSHSY and CDR2 is SAAADI in the germline V gene. The V end lost 0 bases, the J end lost 4 bases, and 4 bases lay between the germline ends. The CDR3 reads CASSESGGANVLTF. The CDR3 bases are TGCGCCAGCAGTGAGTCAGGCGGGGCCAACGTCCTGACTTTC.

The J gene is TRBJ2-7, the V gene TRBV20-1, with 9 bases lining up with TRBD1. J was trimmed by 4 bases and V by 1 base; bases with no gene match: 8. The germline gives CDR1 DFQATT, CDR2 SNEGSKA (reference sequence). This CDR3 has 15 amino acids. CDR3 in DNA: TGCAGTGCTAGAGCAACCGGGACAGGGCAATACGAGCAGTACTTC. Its translation: CSARATGTGQYEQYF.

This rearrangement joins TRBV12-3 or TRBV12-4 to TRBJ2-2, with D tentatively TRBD1 (6 bases). This CDR3 has 12 amino acids. Trimming removed 6 bases from V and 6 bases from J, with 8 bases in between. The CDR3 is CASSQGSGELFF. CDR3 in DNA: TGTGCCAGCAGCCAGGGGTCCGGGGAGCTGTTTTTT.

In this sample, this clone is medium-sized. V usage is TRBV20-1 and J usage is TRBJ2-5; the D gene is possibly TRBD2 (7 bases). This CDR3 has 15 amino acids. V lost 8 bases, J lost 1 base, and 20 bases lay in between. Looked up from germline, CDR1 is DFQATT and CDR2 is SNEGSKA (reference sequence). CDR3 sequence reads: CSTKRGGFGQETQYF. DNA for the CDR3: TGCAGTACTAAGAGGGGGGGATTCGGCCAAGAGACCCAGTACTTC.

This clone was seen only once. This chain joins TRBV30 and TRBJ2-7; the match to TRBD1 covers 10 bases. CDR1 and CDR2 from the germline V gene are GTSNPN and SVGIG (reference sequence). CDR3 size: 14 residues. Trimming at V came to 2 bases and at J to 7 bases, leaving 8 bases not matched to a gene. The CDR3 is CAWSSGTGVEEQYF. In DNA, the CDR3 is TGTGCCTGGAGTTCCGGGACAGGGGTAGAAGAGCAGTACTTC.

The sample holds many counts of this clone. The chain joins TRBV27 to TRBJ2-7, with 9 bases fitting TRBD2. There are 15 residues in the CDR3. Germline CDR1 is MNHEY and CDR2 is SMNVEV (reference sequence). Germline trimming cut 7 bases from V and 4 bases from J; bases unmatched to any gene: 11. CDR3 nucleotide sequence: TGTGCCAGCAAACGTTCCGGGACTAGCCCTTACGAGCAGTACTTC. It translates to CASKRSGTSPYEQYF.

The chain is built from TRBV7-2 and TRBJ2-7, with TRBD2 identical over 7 bases. The V and J ends lost 5 bases and 0 bases, in that order; junction bases with no gene match: 4. This CDR3 has 14 amino acids. Germline V gene sequence: CDR1 SGHTA, CDR2 FQGNSA. The CDR3 sequence is CASSPSGNSYEQYF. Written as DNA, the CDR3 is TGTGCCAGCAGCCCTAGCGGTAACTCCTACGAGCAGTACTTC.

The V and J genes are TRBV6-1 and TRBJ2-2; no clear D. Trimming took 1 base from V and 3 from J, leaving 3 bases between them. CDR1 is MNHNS and CDR2 is SASEGT in the germline V gene. CDR3 length: 13 residues. CDR3 sequence (DNA): TGTGCCAGCAGTGAAGGGGACACCGGGGAGCTGTTTTTT. Protein sequence: CASSEGDTGELFF.

The chain is built from TRBV28 and TRBJ2-2, with 9 bases aligning to TRBD2. The length of the CDR3 is 17 residues. The germline gives CDR1 MDHEN, CDR2 SYDVKM. V dropped 7 bases and J dropped 8; count of bases not matched to a gene: 17. In nucleotides, the CDR3 is TGTGCCAGCAATTTTCTAGCGGGATCTACCAAGGGGGGGGAGCTGTTTTTT. This translates into CASNFLAGSTKGGELFF.

By frequency in the sample, this clone is medium-sized (0.01 to 0.1%). This chain uses TRBV5-1 with TRBJ2-3, with 7 bases lining up with TRBD1. The length of the CDR3 is 14 residues. The V gene's germline CDR1 is SGHRS and CDR2 YFSETQ. The V gene end was trimmed by 3 bases and the J gene end by 1 base; junction bases not matched to a gene: 2. CDR3 in DNA: TGCGCCAGCAGCTCCGGACAGGGCACAGATACGCAGTATTTT. Protein sequence: CASSSGQGTDTQYF.

In its sample, this clone is large. The chain uses TRBV20-1 and TRBJ1-6, with D possibly TRBD1 on 5 matching bases. This CDR3 spans 12 amino acids. Trimming cost V 5 bases and J 11 bases, with 13 bases left between them. Germline V lookup: CDR1 DFQATT, CDR2 SNEGSKA (reference sequence). CDR3 coding DNA: TGCAGTGCTCGGTTCGGGGCGACACCCCTCCACTTT. Protein: CSARFGATPLHF.

This clone was observed a few times. The chain carries TRBV5-1 and TRBJ2-3; 9 positions match TRBD1. The germline CDR1 and CDR2 sequences are SGHRS and YFSETQ. The CDR3 loop spans 17 amino acids. V dropped 0 bases and J dropped 1; count of bases not matched to a gene: 6. The CDR3 reads CASSLAWTGDGTDTQYF. DNA of the CDR3: TGCGCCAGCAGCTTGGCTTGGACAGGGGACGGCACAGATACGCAGTATTTT.

The chain recombines TRBV6-1 with TRBJ2-3; TRBD2 is a possible D gene (7 bases). The CDR3 runs to 13 residues. CDR1 and CDR2 from the germline V gene are MNHNS and SASEGT. Between the trimmed V and J ends, which lost 3 bases and 9 bases, there was a span of 13 bases. This CDR3 is CASSDRGAVTQYF. CDR3 DNA: TGTGCCAGCAGTGATCGGGGGGCCGTCACGCAGTATTTT.

V gene TRBV20-1 combines with J gene TRBJ1-2; the D is unclear. The germline V gene encodes CDR1 DFQATT and CDR2 SNEGSKA (reference sequence). The CDR3 contains 11 residues. The ends were cut back, 0 bases at V and 10 bases at J, with 9 bases in the middle. The CDR3 coding sequence is TGCAGTGCTAGAGATGGGATTTCCTACACCTTC. Translating it yields CSARDGISYTF.

This sequence joins TRBV11-2 and TRBJ1-6, with D perhaps matching TRBD1 (5 bases). The CDR3 has 17 amino acids. Germline CDR1 and CDR2: SGHAT and FQNNGV. V lost 1 base and J 9 bases, leaving 19 bases between the germline ends. CDR3 nucleotides: TGTGCCAGCAGCTTAGTATGGACAACAATTTCCAGTTCACCCCTCCACTTT. It yields the protein CASSLVWTTISSSPLHF.

This clone is classed as large (0.1 to 1%). The genes are TRBV5-1 and TRBJ1-2; D gene uncertain. The CDR3 is made up of 14 amino acids. The germline V gene has CDR1 SGHRS and CDR2 YFSETQ. V was pared by 1 base and J by 3 bases, with 10 bases between. Here the CDR3 reads CASSLFGEDYGYTF. The CDR3 DNA reads TGCGCCAGCAGCTTGTTCGGAGAGGACTATGGCTACACCTTC.

This clone counts as medium-sized. V and J are TRBV19 and TRBJ2-5; the match to TRBD2 covers 11 bases. The CDR3 totals 16 residues. CDR1 is LNHDA and CDR2 is SQIVND in the germline V gene (reference sequence). V lost 3 bases, J lost 1 base, and 4 bases stayed unmatched. The CDR3 bases are TGTGCCAGTAGTATTTGGGGGACTAGCGGCCAAGAGACCCAGTACTTC. Protein product: CASSIWGTSGQETQYF.

The chain is built from TRBV4-1 and TRBJ1-3, with TRBD1 as a possible D gene (6 bases). The CDR3 contains 14 residues. V was trimmed by 4 bases and J by 2 bases, leaving 9 bases between them. Germline values: CDR1 MGHRA, CDR2 YSYEKL. The CDR3 region has the DNA TGCGCCAGCAGCCCATGGACAGCTGGAAACACCATATATTTT. Its protein is CASSPWTAGNTIYF.

This rearrangement joins TRBV27 to TRBJ2-7, with D possibly matching TRBD2 (6 bases). CDR1 and CDR2 (germline): MNHEY, SMNVEV (reference sequence). CDR3 length: 15 amino acids. Between the trimmed V and J ends, which lost 4 bases and 2 bases, there was a span of 15 bases. CDR3 region: CASSSSGVDPYEQYV. CDR3 in DNA: TGTGCCAGCAGTTCATCGGGGGTTGACCCCTACGAGCAGTACGTC.

The chain is built from TRBV20-1 and TRBJ1-2, with TRBD1 as a possible D gene (5 bases). The V gene's germline CDR1 is DFQATT and CDR2 SNEGSKA (reference sequence). V was cut by 2 bases and J by 4 bases, with 8 bases left in between. This CDR3 has 12 amino acids. CDR3 nucleotide sequence: TGCAGTGCTAGATTGGGGGGCTATGGCTACACCTTC. It specifies CSARLGGYGYTF.

This clone was detected a few times. V is TRBV28 and J is TRBJ2-3; D ambiguous. Germline assignment: CDR1 MDHEN and CDR2 SYDVKM. The CDR3 runs 12 residues. Trimming shortened V by 8 bases and J by 3 bases, and 9 bases separated the two germline ends. CDR3 protein: CASGRVTDTQYF. In DNA, the CDR3 is TGTGCCAGCGGTAGGGTAACAGATACGCAGTATTTT.

The chain couples TRBV9 to TRBJ2-1, with TRBD2 identical over 8 bases. The CDR3 has 17 residues. The V gene end was trimmed by 6 bases and the J gene end by 1 base; junction bases not matched to a gene: 12. CDR1 SGDLS and CDR2 YYNGEE come from the germline V gene. CDR3 nucleotides: TGTGCCAGCATGGATAGCGGGACCGGCGAGTCCTACAATGAGCAGTTCTTC. The encoded protein is CASMDSGTGESYNEQFF. Full variable domain (rest looked up from reference TRBV9 and TRBJ2-1): DSGVTQTPKHLITATGQRVTLRCSPRSGDLSVYWYQQSLDQGLQFLIQYYNGEERAKGNILERFSAQQFPDLHSELNLSSLELGDSALYFCASMDSGTGESYNEQFFGPGTRLTVL.

Only a few counts were recorded for this clone. A read error may account for a junction end that differs from germline. The chain couples TRBV30 to TRBJ2-1; D possibly corresponds to TRBD2 (6 bases). The CDR3 sequence is 15 residues long. Germline V CDR1 and CDR2: GTSNPN, SVGIG (reference sequence). CDR3 loop: CAWGVLAEGPNEQFF. The CDR3 DNA sequence: TGTGCCTGGGGTGTATTAGCGGAGGGGCCCAATGAGCAGTTCTTC.

V and J are TRBV30 and TRBJ2-3; 7 bases map to TRBD1. The germline gives CDR1 GTSNPN, CDR2 SVGIG (reference sequence). After removal of 4 bases from V and 3 bases from J, the junction contained 4 bases not matched to a gene. This CDR3 spans 13 amino acids. The CDR3 DNA follows: TGTGCCTGGACACCGACAGGGACAGATACGCAGTATTTT. Translated: CAWTPTGTDTQYF.

This clone was seen a handful of times. The chain carries TRBV6-1 and TRBJ2-7; TRBD2 might be the D (6 bases). Germline V gives CDR1 MNHNS, CDR2 SASEGT. There are 14 residues in the CDR3. V lost 3 bases, J lost 2 bases, and 11 bases lay in between. As DNA, the CDR3 is TGTGCCAGCAGTGAGGGCGGGGCCACCTACGAGCAGTACTTC. Encoded protein: CASSEGGATYEQYF.

The chain combines TRBV6-1 with TRBJ1-2; D unresolved. Deletions cut 5 bases from V and 0 bases from J, with 7 bases between. The CDR3 has 13 amino acids. The germline V gene encodes CDR1 MNHNS and CDR2 SASEGT. The CDR3 DNA follows: TGTGCCAGCAGTCCAGGAGCTAACTATGGCTACACCTTC. This sequence encodes CASSPGANYGYTF.

The sample holds a few counts of this clone. This chain links TRBV24-1 with TRBJ1-5, with a weak D call TRBD1 (6 bases). V was trimmed by 7 bases and J by 3 bases, leaving 18 bases between them. The CDR3 covers 16 residues. CDR1 and CDR2 (germline): KGHDR, SFDVKD. The CDR3 loop is CATSIIQGRINQPQHF. CDR3 nucleotide sequence: TGTGCCACCAGCATTATACAGGGTCGAATCAATCAGCCCCAGCATTTT.

The chain recombines TRBV20-1 with TRBJ2-7; 8 bases line up with TRBD2. The CDR3 consists of 11 residues. From germline, CDR1 is DFQATT and CDR2 SNEGSKA (reference sequence). The CDR3: CTERETYEQYF. CDR3 nucleotide sequence: TGCACTGAGCGGGAGACCTACGAGCAGTACTTC.

This chain joins TRBV20-1 and TRBJ1-6, with 7 bases that match TRBD1. The germline V gene encodes CDR1 DFQATT and CDR2 SNEGSKA (reference sequence). The CDR3 is made up of 15 amino acids. The junction had 8 bases not matched to a gene; V was cut back by 5 bases and J by 4 bases. Here the CDR3 DNA reads TGCAGTGCTCGATCCGGGACAGCGTATAATTCACCCCTCCACTTT. Translating gives CSARSGTAYNSPLHF.

This clone was seen at least ten times. A much more abundant neighbour one base away suggests this may be a read error. This chain uses TRBV9 with TRBJ2-1; TRBD2 is a possible D gene (6 bases). Germline assignment: CDR1 SGDLS and CDR2 YYNGEE. Trimming stripped 0 bases from V and 7 bases from J, with 14 bases between. This CDR3 has 15 residues. CDR3 sequence reads: CASSVAGGVRNEQFF. The CDR3 coding sequence is TGTGCCAGCAGCGTAGCTGGCGGGGTGAGGAATGAGCAGTTCTTC.